The 22 T cell receptor beta chains given below trace back to one sample, sequenced in a study of CD8 T cells in ankylosing spondylitis. Each CDR3 protein gets one entry after TCRdb re-called the 5' RACE reads with MiXCR. Among some 140,000 distinct CDR3 sequences listed, 7.5% to 9.5% were seen once. What was sequenced was synovial fluid, either unsorted or a sorted T cell fraction (not recorded which). The origin of the receptors is a male donor with ankylosing spondylitis.

The chain has TRBV18 and TRBJ2-5, with 8 bases lining up with TRBD1. The J segment lost 1 base and the V segment lost 5 bases, leaving 3 bases of the junction unmatched. The germline CDR1 and CDR2 sequences are KGHSH and LQKENI. CDR3 size: 14 residues. The CDR3 DNA reads as TGTGCCAGCTCAGAAGACAGGGGCCAAGAGACCCAGTACTTC. This encodes CASSEDRGQETQYF.

This clonotype was observed at least ten times. DNA of the CDR3: TGCAGTGCTAGAGAATACCAGATCTACGAGCAGTACTTC. Its protein is CSAREYQIYEQYF. V usage is TRBV20-1 and J usage is TRBJ2-7; D not resolved. The CDR3 is 13 residues long. Germline loops: CDR1 DFQATT, CDR2 SNEGSKA (reference sequence). The germline V and J ends were trimmed by 0 bases and 3 bases, with 9 bases remaining between them.

This clonotype was recorded many times. This sequence joins TRBV30 and TRBJ1-3, with 7 bases fitting TRBD1. This CDR3 has 15 residues. The J segment lost 0 bases and the V segment lost 5 bases, leaving 7 bases of the junction unmatched. In germline, CDR1 is GTSNPN, CDR2 SVGIG (reference sequence). The CDR3 nucleotides read TGTGCCTGGCAGGGGGACAGACGCTCTGGAAACACCATATATTTT. Amino acids: CAWQGDRRSGNTIYF.

The chain links TRBV20-1 to TRBJ1-2; tentative D call: TRBD1 (6 bases). Between the trimmed V and J ends, which lost 4 bases and 4 bases, there was a span of 16 bases. Germline V gene lookup returns CDR1 DFQATT and CDR2 SNEGSKA (reference sequence). This CDR3 comprises 14 residues. The CDR3 bases are TGCAGTGCTACCCCCTTCCAGGGGCCCTATGGCTACACCTTC. Translating gives CSATPFQGPYGYTF.

The gene calls are TRBV7-9 and TRBJ1-1; the D is unclear. From germline, CDR1 is SEHNR and CDR2 FQNEAQ (reference sequence). Trimming pared 1 base from V and 0 bases from J, leaving 6 bases between. The CDR3 length is 14 residues. For the CDR3, the DNA is TGTGCCAGCAGCTTAGAACTGTTGAACACTGAAGCTTTCTTT. Translated, it gives CASSLELLNTEAFF.

Only a few counts were recorded for this clonotype. The chain recombines TRBV20-1 with TRBJ1-1; D may be TRBD1 (6 bases). V lost 3 bases and J 0 bases, leaving 11 bases between the germline ends. The CDR3 has 14 residues. The V gene's germline CDR1 is DFQATT and CDR2 SNEGSKA (reference sequence). The CDR3 here is CSASRGYMNTEAFF. The DNA for the CDR3 is TGCAGTGCTAGCAGGGGATATATGAACACTGAAGCTTTCTTT.

The table lists this clonotype with many counts. This chain links TRBV27 with TRBJ1-5, with 7 bases aligning to TRBD1. Trimming removed 5 bases from V and 4 bases from J; junction bases left unmatched: 17. The CDR3 has 18 amino acids. CDR1 is MNHEY and CDR2 is SMNVEV in the germline V gene (reference sequence). The CDR3: CASSPRTGFSVKNQPQHF. CDR3 sequence (DNA): TGTGCCAGCAGTCCCAGGACAGGCTTTAGCGTGAAGAATCAGCCCCAGCATTTT.

Details on this clonotype: Compared with germline, one end of the junction differs, possibly owing to a read error. The chain carries TRBV29-1 and TRBJ2-3; D might be TRBD2 (6 bases). This CDR3 has 15 residues. Germline loops: CDR1 SQVTM, CDR2 ANQGSEA. The DNA of the CDR3 is TGCAGCGTTGTTTCCGGGAGAGGGTTGTCAGATATGCAGTATTTT. Its translation is CSVVSGRGLSDMQYF.

The J gene is TRBJ2-5, the V gene TRBV3-1; 9 positions agree with TRBD2. Germline trimming cut 1 base from V and 5 bases from J; bases unmatched to any gene: 11. CDR3 length: 17 residues. Germline CDR1 is LGHDT and CDR2 is YNNKEL (reference sequence). CDR3 region: CASSQGSELSGGETQYF. The DNA of the CDR3 is TGTGCCAGCAGCCAAGGGAGTGAGCTTAGCGGGGGTGAGACCCAGTACTTC.

There are many counts of this clonotype. The chain joins TRBV18 to TRBJ1-1; D not certain. This CDR3 region has 13 residues. The V end was cut by 2 bases, the J end by 4 bases, with 8 bases between. Germline CDR1 is KGHSH and CDR2 is LQKENI. The CDR3 bases are TGTGCCAGCTCACCAATGGGTACCACTGAAGCTTTCTTT. It specifies CASSPMGTTEAFF. Drawing the rest from reference TRBV18 and TRBJ1-1, the complete variable domain is NAGVMQNPRHLVRRRGQEARLRCSPMKGHSHVYWYRQLPEEGLKFMVYLQKENIIDESGMPKERFSAEFPKEGPSILRIQQVVRGDSAAYFCASSPMGTTEAFFGQGTRLTVV.

In this sample, this clonotype turned up a few times. V is TRBV20-1 and J is TRBJ2-7; D unclear. The V gene lost 5 bases and the J gene lost 0 bases, with 11 bases spanning the gap. The CDR3 spans 13 residues. CDR1 is DFQATT and CDR2 is SNEGSKA in the germline V gene (reference sequence). The CDR3 sequence: CSAGRRLSYEQYF. For the CDR3, the DNA is TGCAGTGCTGGTCGGCGGCTCTCCTACGAGCAGTACTTC.

This clonotype was observed a few times. The V gene is TRBV6-1, the J gene TRBJ2-1; 7 bases match TRBD2. V dropped 8 bases and J dropped 8; count of bases not matched to a gene: 12. Per the germline V gene, CDR1 is MNHNS and CDR2 is SASEGT. This CDR3 comprises 14 residues. The CDR3 spells CASYQWGGGDEQFF. The CDR3 DNA is TGTGCCAGCTATCAGTGGGGTGGGGGGGATGAGCAGTTCTTC.

In this sample, this clonotype turned up many times. The chain combines TRBV4-1 with TRBJ2-1, with 14 bases lining up with TRBD2. V dropped 2 bases and J dropped 7; count of bases not matched to a gene: 7. Germline V CDR1 and CDR2: MGHRA, YSYEKL. The CDR3 has 17 amino acids. The CDR3 nucleotides are TGCGCCAGCAGCCAACCCCCGACTAGCGGGGGGGCAAATGAGCAGTTCTTC. Amino acids: CASSQPPTSGGANEQFF.

This clonotype appeared a few times. The chain is built from TRBV5-1 and TRBJ1-2; TRBD1 matches 8 bases. This CDR3 comprises 13 residues. Germline V CDR1 and CDR2: SGHRS, YFSETQ. The V gene end was trimmed by 0 bases and the J gene end by 5 bases; junction bases not matched to a gene: 0. CDR3 sequence (DNA): TGCGCCAGCAGCTTGGACAGGGGGTATGGCTACACCTTC. Amino acids: CASSLDRGYGYTF.

This clonotype came up many times. CDR3 amino acids: CSAGLAVTHEQYF. The CDR3 nucleotides are TGCAGTGCTGGACTAGCAGTTACCCACGAGCAGTACTTC. The chain is built from TRBV20-1 and TRBJ2-7; TRBD2 aligns across 8 bases. CDR3 length equals 13 residues. CDR1 is DFQATT and CDR2 is SNEGSKA in the germline V gene (reference sequence). Trimming cost V 5 bases and J 5 bases; bases outside gene matches: 8.

This chain connects TRBV7-6 to TRBJ1-1; 7 bases match TRBD1. This CDR3 comprises 13 residues. V dropped 6 bases and J dropped 7; count of bases not matched to a gene: 8. Looked up from germline, CDR1 is SGHVS and CDR2 is FNYEAQ. CDR3: CASSSLRDSEAFF. For the CDR3, the DNA is TGTGCCAGCAGTTCACTCCGGGACAGTGAAGCTTTCTTT.

This clonotype showed up many times. The chain has TRBV7-8 and TRBJ1-4; 11 nucleotides line up with TRBD1. Per germline, CDR1 SGHVS and CDR2 FQNEAQ. There are 18 residues in the CDR3. Unmatched junction bases numbered 10, after V lost 5 bases and J lost 2 bases. Written as DNA, the CDR3 is TGTGCCAGCAGCCTCCGGGACAGGGGGGTTGACACTAATGAAAAACTGTTTTTT. This gives the protein CASSLRDRGVDTNEKLFF.

V and J are TRBV6-1 and TRBJ2-1; 7 positions agree with TRBD2. There are 14 residues in the CDR3. Germline values: CDR1 MNHNS, CDR2 SASEGT. The V and J ends lost 5 bases and 6 bases, in that order; junction bases with no gene match: 7. CDR3 coding DNA: TGTGCCAGCAGTACCGGGACTAACCTCAATGAGCAGTTCTTC. Translated, it gives CASSTGTNLNEQFF.

This clonotype was detected a few times. The chain links TRBV13 to TRBJ2-7; TRBD1 matches at 7 bases. CDR3 length: 15 residues. V was clipped by 5 bases and J by 3 bases; unmatched bases: 10. Looked up from germline, CDR1 is PRHDT and CDR2 is FYEKMQ (reference sequence). The CDR3 DNA reads TGTGCCAGCAGCAAAGGGTCGGGACAGCACTACGAGCAGTACTTC. It specifies CASSKGSGQHYEQYF.

This clonotype occurred many times. The rearrangement links TRBV11-2 to TRBJ2-7; D remains unclear. Germline lookup yields CDR1 SGHAT and CDR2 FQNNGV. Trimming pared 1 base from V and 4 bases from J, leaving 11 bases between. This CDR3 has 14 residues. Written as DNA, the CDR3 is TGTGCCAGCAGCTTAGGCACCCAGGAATACGAGCAGTACTTC. It specifies CASSLGTQEYEQYF. The full variable domain, its missing parts supplied by reference TRBV11-2 and TRBJ2-7, is EAGVAQSPRYKIIEKRQSVAFWCNPISGHATLYWYQQILGQGPKLLIQFQNNGVVDDSQLPKDRFSAERLKGVDSTLKIQPAKLEDSAVYLCASSLGTQEYEQYFGPGTRLTVT.

This chain joins TRBV3-1 and TRBJ2-5; TRBD1 matches 9 bases. The CDR3 is made up of 15 amino acids. The V gene end was trimmed by 10 bases and the J gene end by 2 bases; junction bases not matched to a gene: 11. Germline values: CDR1 LGHDT, CDR2 YNNKEL (reference sequence). CDR3 DNA sequence: TGTGCCACCAAACGAGGGACAGGGCAGCAAGAGACCCAGTACTTC. Protein: CATKRGTGQQETQYF.

This clonotype was found many times. V usage is TRBV20-1 and J usage is TRBJ2-7, with D maybe TRBD2 (6 bases). The CDR3 extends over 14 amino acids. Germline values: CDR1 DFQATT, CDR2 SNEGSKA (reference sequence). V dropped 0 bases and J dropped 9 bases, with 18 bases sitting between them. Here the CDR3 DNA reads TGCAGTGCTAGAGATTGGGAGGCAACTTCGTGGCAGTACTTC. It encodes CSARDWEATSWQYF.